A selection of T cell receptor beta chains follows, all from one sample in a study of molecular identifiers for immune sequencing clone quantification. In TCRdb, the PCR reads were re-called with MiXCR into one record per CDR3 protein. The top ten hold around 0.78% of the sample, which has about 510,000 distinct CDR3 sequences, 25% seen once. The sample consisted of naive CD8+ T cells from blood, with Jurkat cell RNA spiked in. These receptor sequences come from a human donor in good health. Some libraries in this study had Jurkat cell RNA spiked in. The CDR3 runs from the conserved cysteine through the conserved F or W. The D gene is left open where the match is weak. Rows may omit the clone size; those that give it use once, few, many or a size class.

V gene,D gene,J gene,clone size,CDR3 DNA,CDR3 protein
TRBV6-5,TRBD1,TRBJ1-2,many,TGTGCCAGCAGTTACGGACAGGGGGCAGGGGGCTACACCTTC,CASSYGQGAGGYTF
TRBV30,NA,TRBJ1-1,NA,TGTGCCTGGAGGCCCGCGGACAGAAGTCCCGAGGCTTTCTTT,CAWRPADRSPEAFF
TRBV7-2,TRBD2,TRBJ2-2,NA,TGTGCCAGCAGCCCAGGAGCGGGAAACACCGGGGAGCTGTTTTTT,CASSPGAGNTGELFF
TRBV7-9,NA,TRBJ2-5,NA,TGTGCCAGCAGCTCAGCCACAGCAGAAAACCAAGAGACCCAGTACTTC,CASSSATAENQETQYF
TRBV5-8,TRBD1,TRBJ1-4,NA,TGTGCCAGCAGCCGGGGGACAGGGGCTTTTGAAAAACTGTTTTTT,CASSRGTGAFEKLFF
TRBV4-3,NA,TRBJ1-1,many,TGCGCCAGCAGCCAGAGAGGGGGAACTGAAGCTTTCTTT,CASSQRGGTEAFF
TRBV30,NA,TRBJ2-3,NA,TGTGCCTGGAGTTGGGAAGCAGATACGCAGTATTTT,CAWSWEADTQYF
TRBV6-5,TRBD1,TRBJ1-1,NA,TGTGCCAGCAGTTACGACAGGGGGCAGAACACTGAAGCTTTCTTT,CASSYDRGQNTEAFF
TRBV20-1,NA,TRBJ2-7,many,TGCAGTGCTAGAGTTCTTTTCGGGAACTACGAGCAGTACTTC,CSARVLFGNYEQYF
TRBV10-3,TRBD2,TRBJ2-1,NA,TGTGCCATCAGTGAGTCGAGGTTCGGCGGGAGTAGTTTCAATGAGCAGTTCTTC,CAISESRFGGSSFNEQFF
TRBV28,TRBD2,TRBJ2-3,NA,TGTGCCAGCAGTTCCCCGGGACTACACTACCGGGTGTTGATGATAGATACGCAGTATTTT,CASSSPGLHYRVLMIDTQYF
TRBV2,TRBD1,TRBJ1-1,few,TGTGCCAGCAGACACATAGGACAGGGAGATACTGAAGCTTTCTTT,CASRHIGQGDTEAFF
TRBV5-3,TRBD1,TRBJ2-1,NA,TGTGCCAGCAGCCCCTTCGGACAGGGGACCTATGAGCAGTTCTTC,CASSPFGQGTYEQFF
TRBV7-9,NA,TRBJ2-7,few,TGTGCCAGCAGCTTAGCTGGGGCAACCGAGCAGTACTTC,CASSLAGATEQYF
TRBV5-3,NA,TRBJ1-5,few,TGTGCCAGCAGCCTCACCCGGTCCCATCAGCCCCAGCATTTT,CASSLTRSHQPQHF
TRBV27,TRBD2,TRBJ2-7,NA,TGTGCCAGCAGAGCGGGACTAAGATACGTGCAGTACTTC,CASRAGLRYVQYF
TRBV28,NA,TRBJ2-5,many,TGTGCCAGCAGTTTTCGCCAGTCCCAAGAGACCCAGTACTTC,CASSFRQSQETQYF
TRBV20-1,TRBD1,TRBJ1-5,NA,TGCAGTGCTAGAGATAAGGGGACAGGGGCAAGGGATCAGCCCCAGCATTTT,CSARDKGTGARDQPQHF
TRBV6-5,NA,TRBJ2-5,NA,TGTGCCAGCAGTTACGGCCCGGCCCACGAGCCCCAGTACTTC,CASSYGPAHEPQYF
TRBV27,NA,TRBJ2-7,many,TGTGCCAGCAGTCGCGAGTGGGGATTCAGCTACGAGCAGTACTTC,CASSREWGFSYEQYF
TRBV27,NA,TRBJ2-7,few,TGTGCCAGCAGTACCACAGGGCCCTACGAGCAGTACTTC,CASSTTGPYEQYF
TRBV28,TRBD2,TRBJ2-3,once,TGTGCCAGCAGCCCCTTAGTGCCTAGCGGGGCCGGGGTTACGCAGTATTTT,CASSPLVPSGAGVTQYF
TRBV10-3,NA,TRBJ1-1,NA,TGTGCCATCGGGGCGAACACTGAAGCTTTCTTT,CAIGANTEAFF
TRBV7-6,TRBD2,TRBJ2-7,many,TGTGCCAGCAGCGTACTAGCGGGGGGTAACTACGAGCAGTACTTC,CASSVLAGGNYEQYF
TRBV12-5,TRBD2,TRBJ2-2,NA,TGTGCTAGTGGCCGTAGCGGGAGCACCGGGGAGCTGTTATTT,CASGRSGSTGELLF
TRBV2,NA,TRBJ1-1,many,TGTGCCAGCAGTGCGTACCTCTCGAACACTGAAGCTTTCTTT,CASSAYLSNTEAFF
TRBV7-2,TRBD2,TRBJ2-7,NA,TGTGCCAGCAGCTTAGACGGGGGGGCCGCCTACGAGCAGTACTTC,CASSLDGGAAYEQYF
TRBV20-1,NA,TRBJ1-2,few,TGCAGTGCTAGAGGCGGCAGCCGGTATGGCTACACCTTC,CSARGGSRYGYTF
TRBV27,NA,TRBJ2-1,NA,TGTGCCAGCACTTCCTCCGGGCCCTCCTACAATGAGCAGTTCTTC,CASTSSGPSYNEQFF
TRBV18,NA,TRBJ1-1,NA,TGTGCCAGCTCTCCCGGGGGGGGGCTGGATAGAACTGAAGCTTTCTTT,CASSPGGGLDRTEAFF
TRBV20-1,TRBD1,TRBJ1-5,many,TGCAGTGCTAGGTTGGTAGGGGGCGGCAATCAGCCCCAGCATTTT,CSARLVGGGNQPQHF
TRBV4-1,TRBD1,TRBJ2-1,many,TGCGCCAGCAGCCCGGGGACAGGGTTCAATGAGCAGTTCTTC,CASSPGTGFNEQFF
TRBV4-3,NA,TRBJ2-7,NA,TGCGCCAGCAGCCCCCAACAGGGTGTTGCCTACGAGCAGTACTTC,CASSPQQGVAYEQYF
TRBV28,TRBD1,TRBJ2-7,NA,TGTGCCAGCAGGCCGACAGGGGGATTGTACGAGCAGTACTTC,CASRPTGGLYEQYF
TRBV18,NA,TRBJ2-1,NA,TGTGCCAGCTCACCCTTAAGCGTCCTGAATGAGCAGTTCTTC,CASSPLSVLNEQFF
TRBV29-1,NA,TRBJ2-7,many,TGCAGCGTTGAAGAAGTGGGAGCCCAGAGCTACGAGCAGTACTTC,CSVEEVGAQSYEQYF
TRBV14,NA,TRBJ2-7,many,TGTGCCAGCAGCCAAGATAGTCTTCGGCCCTACGAGCAGTACTTC,CASSQDSLRPYEQYF
TRBV4-3,NA,TRBJ2-7,many,TGCGCCAGCAGCCAACTTGTTGGGACCGCCCGCGAGCAGTACTTC,CASSQLVGTAREQYF
TRBV15,NA,TRBJ2-3,NA,TGTGCCACCAGCAGAGATAGGGGTGACACAGATACGCGGTATTTT,CATSRDRGDTDTRYF
TRBV24-1,TRBD1,TRBJ2-3,many,TGTGCCACCACACAGGGGGCCGAAGATACGCAGTATTTT,CATTQGAEDTQYF
TRBV7-6,NA,TRBJ2-3,many,TGTGCCAGCAGCTTAGTTGTCGGGGAGACAGATACGCAGTATTTT,CASSLVVGETDTQYF
TRBV6-2/TRBV6-3,NA,TRBJ2-5,many,TGTGCCAGCAGGCCGGGACATTTCGGCGTAGAGACCCAGTACTTC,CASRPGHFGVETQYF
TRBV7-6,TRBD1,TRBJ1-1,few,TGTGCCAGCAGCTTTACAGGGGTTACCACTGAAGCTTTCTTT,CASSFTGVTTEAFF
TRBV12-3/TRBV12-4,NA,TRBJ2-2,few,TGTGCCAGCAGTCCATGGGACCCCCTAACCGGGGAGCTGTTTTTT,CASSPWDPLTGELFF
TRBV19,NA,TRBJ2-7,many,TGTGCCAGTAGTATGCGGGTCTCCTACGAGCAGTACTTC,CASSMRVSYEQYF
TRBV19,TRBD1,TRBJ2-5,NA,TGTGCCAGTAGTATTAGGACAGGGGGCCTCGAGCCCCCGTCCTTC,CASSIRTGGLEPPSF
TRBV6-2/TRBV6-3,NA,TRBJ2-3,NA,TGTGCCAGCAGTTACTCGAGACAGGAGGAGTTAACAGATACGCAGTATTTT,CASSYSRQEELTDTQYF
TRBV2,TRBD2,TRBJ2-3,many,TGTGCCAGCACTCCCAGTCTAGCGGGAGACACAGATACGCAGTATTTT,CASTPSLAGDTDTQYF
TRBV4-3,TRBD2,TRBJ2-7,NA,TGCGCCCGCAGCCAAGATCCTCTCCGCGGGGGGGCCTACGAGCAGTACTTC,CARSQDPLRGGAYEQYF
TRBV3-1,NA,TRBJ2-5,NA,TGTGCCAGCAGATCAGTCAGCGCTGACCAGTACTTC,CASRSVSADQYF